The T cell receptor beta chain described here comes from a study of OX40 agonist ivuxolimab in advanced cancers. Libraries were prepared by immunoSEQ multiplex PCR; TCRdb keeps only in-frame clonotypes and omits some of them. Here the sample spans 98,000 or so clones, roughly nine tenths being singletons. The CDR3 is 12 residues long. Trimming cost V 5 bases and J 4 bases, with 7 bases left between them. Germline loops: CDR1 MNHNY, CDR2 SVGAGI (reference sequence). A remark on this clone: As yet, its antigen is unknown.

General observations from the study: At doses 0.1 to 3.0 mg/kg, CD4+ and CD8+ clones expanded. Normalized expansion of T-cell clones was also low for some nonresponders.

The receptor was isolated from an adult with an advanced solid tumor such as melanoma, head and neck, liver or kidney cancer. This sample comprised CD4+ or CD8+ T cells sorted from blood, obtained in a trial of the OX40 agonist ivuxolimab. This chain uses TRBV6-6 with TRBJ2-3; no clear D. CDR3 coding DNA: TGTGCCAGCAGTCCGATTCCAGATACGCAGTATTTT. It encodes CASSPIPDTQYF.